One and the same sample provided the 29 T cell receptor beta chains below, sequenced in a study of CD8 T cells in ankylosing spondylitis. Notes on the study in general: For ankylosing spondylitis blood, a TCR beta motif of roughly 8 highly homologous variants appeared characteristic.

These receptors' antigens are unknown. TCRdb analysed the 5' RACE reads with MiXCR anew, one entry per CDR3 protein. Altogether roughly 670,000 distinct CDR3 sequences are present, under 20% being singletons, with the ten largest covering under 20%. Sequencing was performed on blood, either unsorted or a sorted T cell fraction (not recorded which). These receptors were collected from a male donor with ankylosing spondylitis.

The chain joins TRBV27 to TRBJ1-2; D remains ambiguous. Germline CDR1 reads MNHEY; CDR2 reads SMNVEV (reference sequence). V was clipped by 8 bases and J by 8 bases, with 15 bases between them. The CDR3 is made up of 12 amino acids. The CDR3 protein is CASRGPFEGYTF. The CDR3 DNA reads as TGTGCCAGCCGCGGACCCTTCGAGGGCTACACCTTC.

The genes are TRBV10-2 and TRBJ2-7; D is possibly TRBD1 (5 bases). Per germline, CDR1 WSHSY and CDR2 SAAADI. V lost 1 base and J 1 base, leaving 8 bases between the germline ends. The CDR3 contains 14 residues. The CDR3 sequence is CASSEFDSSYEQYF. The CDR3 nucleotides read TGCGCCAGCAGTGAGTTTGACAGTTCCTACGAGCAGTACTTC.

This CDR3 reads CSANLGRPGKNIQYF. CDR3 bases: TGCAGTGCTAACCTGGGACGTCCAGGCAAAAACATTCAGTACTTC. The chain recombines TRBV20-1 with TRBJ2-4; D could derive from TRBD1 or TRBD2 (5 bases each). The CDR3 spans 15 residues. Germline loops: CDR1 DFQATT, CDR2 SNEGSKA (reference sequence). Trimming shortened V by 4 bases and J by 3 bases, and 16 bases separated the two germline ends.

The V and J genes are TRBV20-1 and TRBJ1-1, with 8 bases aligning to TRBD1. This CDR3 has 13 amino acids. The V gene's germline CDR1 is DFQATT and CDR2 SNEGSKA (reference sequence). The junction had 9 bases not matched to a gene; V was cut back by 8 bases and J by 4 bases. CDR3 DNA sequence: TGCAGTCCGAGACAGGGGAGGGGCACTGAAGCTTTCTTT. Amino acids: CSPRQGRGTEAFF.

This clonotype came up a few times. The rearrangement links TRBV5-1 to TRBJ2-6, with D hard to call. V was clipped by 4 bases and J by 0 bases, with 8 bases between them. The germline V gene encodes CDR1 SGHRS and CDR2 YFSETQ. CDR3 size: 15 residues. CDR3: CASSVADSGANVLTF. In nucleotides, the CDR3 is TGCGCCAGCAGCGTGGCAGACTCTGGGGCCAACGTCCTGACTTTC.

The chain links TRBV7-9 to TRBJ2-5; D remains ambiguous. V was trimmed by 5 bases and J by 4 bases, leaving 14 bases between them. The CDR3 runs to 14 residues. Germline CDR1 SEHNR, CDR2 FQNEAQ (reference sequence). The CDR3 loop reads CASSRRTERETQYF. In nucleotides, the CDR3 is TGTGCCAGCAGCCGACGGACGGAGAGAGAGACCCAGTACTTC.

This clonotype was observed a handful of times. The chain couples TRBV5-1 to TRBJ2-7; 9 nucleotides match TRBD1. Germline trimming cut 5 bases from V and 6 bases from J; bases unmatched to any gene: 9. This CDR3 contains 14 residues. The germline CDR1 and CDR2 sequences are SGHRS and YFSETQ. CDR3 DNA sequence: TGCGCCAGCAGGGAACCGGGACAGGGAACCGAGCAGTACTTC. It yields the protein CASREPGQGTEQYF.

The CDR3 coding sequence is TGTGCCTGGAGTGGGGCCGGGGAAGGGAACCAAGAGACCCAGTACTTC. Protein sequence: CAWSGAGEGNQETQYF. The chain is built from TRBV30 and TRBJ2-5, with D possibly matching TRBD2 (5 bases). The CDR3 is made up of 16 amino acids. Germline CDR1 is GTSNPN and CDR2 is SVGIG (reference sequence). Between the trimmed V and J ends, which lost 1 base and 0 bases, there was a span of 15 bases.

The CDR3 DNA sequence: TGCAGCGTTGAAGGGGGACAGCGCCAACTTAACTATGGCTACACCTTC. Translating it yields CSVEGGQRQLNYGYTF. The gene calls are TRBV29-1 and TRBJ1-2; 7 nucleotides match TRBD1. The length of the CDR3 is 16 residues. Trimming at V came to 1 base and at J to 1 base, leaving 9 bases not matched to a gene. From germline, CDR1 is SQVTM and CDR2 ANQGSEA.

In its sample, this clonotype was seen a few times. The chain links TRBV12-3 or TRBV12-4 to TRBJ1-1; D is perhaps TRBD1 (5 bases). The CDR3 covers 15 residues. V shed 6 bases and J shed 1 base, with 15 bases lying between them. CDR3 loop: CASSPSGVPNTEAFF. DNA for the CDR3: TGTGCCAGCAGCCCCTCGGGGGTCCCGAACACTGAAGCTTTCTTT.

The chain carries TRBV27 and TRBJ2-2; 8 bases line up with TRBD1. Germline loops: CDR1 MNHEY, CDR2 SMNVEV (reference sequence). V trimming: 4 bases; J trimming: 4 bases; junction bases outside the gene matches: 8. The CDR3 has 16 residues. The CDR3 DNA follows: TGTGCCAGCAGTTCCCCCGCAGGGGGCGGCACCGGGGAGCTGTTTTTT. Amino acid sequence: CASSSPAGGGTGELFF.

The chain couples TRBV27 to TRBJ1-4; D gene ambiguous. V was pared by 5 bases and J by 2 bases, with 9 bases between. Germline-derived CDR1 and CDR2 are MNHEY and SMNVEV (reference sequence). This CDR3 is built from 14 residues. In DNA, the CDR3 is TGTGCCAGCAGTCTACTCGCCACTAATGAAAAACTGTTTTTT. Protein sequence: CASSLLATNEKLFF.

This clonotype has a count of ten or more. The J gene is TRBJ2-7, the V gene TRBV6-5, with D perhaps TRBD1 or TRBD2 (5 bases each). Germline lookup yields CDR1 MNHEY and CDR2 SVGAGI. The CDR3 is 13 residues long. Deletions cut 2 bases from V and 0 bases from J, with 5 bases between. The CDR3 loop reads CASSYGGSYEQYF. The CDR3 bases are TGTGCCAGCAGTTACGGGGGCTCCTACGAGCAGTACTTC.

The chain links TRBV5-1 to TRBJ2-7; 8 nucleotides match TRBD1. With V trimmed by 3 bases and J by 6 bases, 11 bases remained unmatched. The CDR3 runs to 15 residues. Looked up from germline, CDR1 is SGHRS and CDR2 is YFSETQ. The CDR3 DNA reads TGCGCCAGCAGCTCCCGGACAGGGTTGTCTTCCGAGCAGTACTTC. Protein product: CASSSRTGLSSEQYF.

The chain links TRBV18 to TRBJ1-3, with 8 bases identical to TRBD1. Germline V gene data show CDR1 as KGHSH and CDR2 as LQKENI. Trimming at V came to 4 bases and at J to 1 base, leaving 6 bases not matched to a gene. The CDR3 loop spans 16 amino acids. The CDR3 sequence is CASSLTTGESGNTIYF. In DNA, the CDR3 is TGTGCCAGCTCACTTACGACAGGGGAATCTGGAAACACCATATATTTT.

In this sample, this clonotype turned up a few times. The genes are TRBV5-6 and TRBJ2-3; 12 positions match TRBD2. The junction had 8 bases not matched to a gene; V was cut back by 1 base and J by 14 bases. The CDR3 covers 14 residues. Germline V gene lookup returns CDR1 SGHDT and CDR2 YYEEEE. This CDR3 reads CASSLISSGGDLYF. DNA of the CDR3: TGTGCCAGCAGCTTGATATCTAGCGGGGGGGACTTGTATTTT.

The table lists this clonotype with a few counts. This chain uses TRBV29-1 with TRBJ2-3, with D uncertain. The CDR3 is 14 amino acids. Germline V gene sequence: CDR1 SQVTM, CDR2 ANQGSEA. V lost 1 base and J 0 bases, leaving 8 bases between the germline ends. CDR3 sequence (DNA): TGCAGCGTTGAAGCACAGACTAGCACAGATACGCAGTATTTT. Amino acid sequence: CSVEAQTSTDTQYF.

This clonotype was picked up a small number of times. CDR3: CSATSGGGNTIYF. DNA for the CDR3: TGCAGTGCTACCTCAGGGGGTGGAAACACCATATATTTT. V is TRBV20-1 and J is TRBJ1-3; 7 bases agree with TRBD1. The length of the CDR3 is 13 residues. The trim removed 4 bases at V and 3 bases at J, leaving 3 bases unmatched. Looked up from germline, CDR1 is DFQATT and CDR2 is SNEGSKA (reference sequence).

This clonotype was observed a handful of times. This sequence joins TRBV4-1 and TRBJ2-3; D is tentatively TRBD1 or TRBD2 (5 bases each). V lost 0 bases and J lost 4, with 23 bases in between. The germline V gene has CDR1 MGHRA and CDR2 YSYEKL. The length of the CDR3 is 19 residues. As DNA, the CDR3 is TGCGCCAGCAGCCAAGATCATTACGATGGCGGGCGAGGGGCAGATACGCAGTATTTT. As protein: CASSQDHYDGGRGADTQYF.

With regard to this clonotype: At one end the junction does not follow the germline gene, possibly because of a read error. The rearrangement uses TRBV2 and TRBJ1-4; D is perhaps TRBD1 (5 bases). Germline-derived CDR1 and CDR2 are SNHLY and FYNNEI. The CDR3 loop spans 16 amino acids. The CDR3: CASSVRQTSTNEKLVF. In DNA, the CDR3 is TGTGCCAGCAGTGTACGACAGACCTCAACTAATGAAAAACTGGTTTTT.

The chain carries TRBV5-1 and TRBJ2-3, with unresolved D. This CDR3 has 12 amino acids. In germline, CDR1 is SGHRS, CDR2 YFSETQ. The ends were cut back, 2 bases at V and 7 bases at J, with 8 bases in the middle. DNA of the CDR3: TGCGCCAGCAGCTTTGGTCAAAATACGCAGTATTTT. This sequence encodes CASSFGQNTQYF. Drawing the rest from reference TRBV5-1 and TRBJ2-3, the complete variable domain is KAGVTQTPRYLIKTRGQQVTLSCSPISGHRSVSWYQQTPGQGLQFLFEYFSETQRNKGNFPGRFSGRQFSNSRSEMNVSTLELGDSALYLCASSFGQNTQYFGPGTRLTVL.

This sequence joins TRBV6-5 and TRBJ2-1; D might be TRBD2 (6 bases). The germline CDR1 and CDR2 sequences are MNHEY and SVGAGI. The CDR3 sequence is 15 residues long. V lost 1 base, J lost 0 bases, and 7 bases lay in between. This CDR3 reads CASSYLTSSYNEQFF. For the CDR3, the DNA is TGTGCCAGCAGTTACTTGACTAGCTCCTACAATGAGCAGTTCTTC.

This clonotype was counted a few times. The gene calls are TRBV20-1 and TRBJ2-1; 7 nucleotides agree with TRBD2. This CDR3 is 13 amino acids long. Germline V gene data show CDR1 as DFQATT and CDR2 as SNEGSKA (reference sequence). With V trimmed by 0 bases and J by 11 bases, 7 bases remained unmatched. CDR3 in amino acids: CSARDYRDYKQFF. Here the CDR3 DNA reads TGCAGTGCTAGAGACTACCGGGACTATAAGCAGTTCTTC.

This clonotype was picked up one time. The V and J genes are TRBV9 and TRBJ1-1; TRBD1 might be the D (5 bases). This CDR3 contains 15 residues. Germline loops: CDR1 SGDLS, CDR2 YYNGEE. Trimming stripped 0 bases from V and 0 bases from J, with 9 bases between. The CDR3 DNA reads as TGTGCCAGCAGCGTAGGGGGGAGAATGAACACTGAAGCTTTCTTT. Translated: CASSVGGRMNTEAFF.

J is TRBJ2-3 and V is TRBV7-2, with D unclear. CDR3 length equals 14 residues. V was cut by 2 bases and J by 2 bases, with 8 bases left in between. Germline assignment: CDR1 SGHTA and CDR2 FQGNSA. This CDR3 is CASSLKASTDTQYF. The CDR3 DNA reads TGTGCCAGCAGCTTAAAAGCTTCCACAGATACGCAGTATTTT.

The chain is built from TRBV6-1 and TRBJ1-4; the D gene is possibly TRBD1 (5 bases). The CDR3 is made up of 14 amino acids. Germline assignment: CDR1 MNHNS and CDR2 SASEGT. V gave up 6 bases and J gave up 3 bases, with 11 bases separating them. CDR3 sequence reads: CASSPGGSNEKLFF. The CDR3 nucleotides read TGTGCCAGCAGCCCGGGGGGGTCTAATGAAAAACTGTTTTTT.

This rearrangement joins TRBV7-9 to TRBJ1-4; 7 nucleotides match TRBD1. V shed 3 bases, J shed 2 bases, and the junction held 6 bases outside the gene matches. Germline V lookup: CDR1 SEHNR, CDR2 FQNEAQ (reference sequence). The length of the CDR3 is 16 residues. As DNA, the CDR3 is TGTGCCAGCAGCTTTAGACGACAGGGCACTAATGAAAAACTGTTTTTT. The encoded protein is CASSFRRQGTNEKLFF.

This clonotype was seen a few times. The chain employs TRBV2 and TRBJ2-2; the match to TRBD1 covers 10 bases. CDR3 size: 16 residues. V dropped 3 bases and J dropped 5; count of bases not matched to a gene: 6. The germline V gene has CDR1 SNHLY and CDR2 FYNNEI. The CDR3 DNA reads TGTGCCAGCAGTGATCGGGGACAGGGGACTACCGGGGAGCTGTTTTTT. Its translation is CASSDRGQGTTGELFF. Filled out from reference TRBV2 and TRBJ2-2, the complete variable domain reads EPEVTQTPSHQVTQMGQEVILRCVPISNHLYFYWYRQILGQKVEFLVSFYNNEISEKSEIFDDQFSVERPDGSNFTLKIRSTKLEDSAMYFCASSDRGQGTTGELFFGEGSRLTVL.

This clonotype was picked up many times. V is TRBV12-3 or TRBV12-4 and J is TRBJ1-1; D not resolved. This CDR3 is built from 12 residues. V dropped 3 bases and J dropped 1 base, with 3 bases sitting between them. CDR3 protein: CASSFENTEAFF. The CDR3 DNA sequence: TGTGCCAGCAGTTTCGAGAACACTGAAGCTTTCTTT.